These 4 T cell receptor beta chains were all obtained from the same sample, sequenced in a study of blood T cell repertoires in COVID-19. Profiling relied on immunoSEQ multiplex PCR, and the TCRdb table lists in-frame clones only, not all of them. The table has approximately 70,000 clones, 84% seen once. The sample consisted of peripheral blood. The source is a woman in her sixties with acute or convalescent COVID-19.

The chain uses TRBV10-3 and TRBJ1-3; D is perhaps TRBD1 (5 bases). V lost 9 bases and J 0 bases, leaving 15 bases between the germline ends. The CDR3 runs to 15 residues. CDR1 is ENHRY, CDR2 SYGVKD, per germline. The CDR3 bases are TGTGCCATAACAGGCCAAGGTTACTCTGGAAACACCATATATTTT. Its translation is CAITGQGYSGNTIYF.

The V call is TRBV30, the J call TRBJ1-2, with 7 bases fitting TRBD1. With V trimmed by 2 bases and J by 2 bases, 11 bases remained unmatched. The germline gives CDR1 GTSNPN, CDR2 SVGIG (reference sequence). The CDR3 is 16 amino acids. The CDR3 coding sequence is TGTGCCTGGAGTCACCCAAAAATACAGGGGAACTATGGCTACACCTTC. Encoded protein: CAWSHPKIQGNYGYTF.

This clone was counted only a few times. The rearrangement joins TRBV7-9 to TRBJ2-3, with 8 nucleotides matching TRBD2. CDR3 length equals 15 residues. V lost 4 bases, J lost 4 bases, and 7 bases stayed unmatched. Germline CDR1 is SEHNR and CDR2 is FQNEAQ (reference sequence). The CDR3 is CASSSIRRGADTQYF. The CDR3 region has the DNA TGTGCCAGCAGCTCCATCAGGCGGGGGGCAGATACGCAGTATTTT.

The chain is built from TRBV12-3 or TRBV12-4 and TRBJ1-2; 8 bases fit TRBD1. This CDR3 has 12 residues. The V gene end was trimmed by 8 bases and the J gene end by 5 bases; junction bases not matched to a gene: 4. The chain's CDR3 is CASGQGWYGYTF. As DNA, the CDR3 is TGTGCCAGCGGACAGGGTTGGTATGGCTACACCTTC.